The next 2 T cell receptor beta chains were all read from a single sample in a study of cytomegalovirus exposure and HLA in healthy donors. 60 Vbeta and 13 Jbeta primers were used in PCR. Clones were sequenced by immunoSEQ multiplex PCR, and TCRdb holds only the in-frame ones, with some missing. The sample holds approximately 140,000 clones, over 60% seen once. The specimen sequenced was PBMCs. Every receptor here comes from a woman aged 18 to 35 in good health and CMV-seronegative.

The CDR3 region is CASSSGGAHEQYV. As DNA, the CDR3 is TGTGCCAGCAGCTCCGGGGGGGCCCACGAGCAGTACGTC. The gene calls are TRBV7-8 and TRBJ2-7; TRBD2 matches 8 bases. Trimming cost V 4 bases and J 5 bases; bases outside gene matches: 4. This CDR3 is built from 13 residues. The V gene's germline CDR1 is SGHVS and CDR2 FQNEAQ.

The CDR3 nucleotides read TGTGCCAGCAGCCCAGGGGGTGGCAACTATGGCTACACCTTC. Translation: CASSPGGGNYGYTF. The chain links TRBV14 to TRBJ1-2; 7 nucleotides align to TRBD1. V lost 4 bases to trimming and J lost 2 bases; unmatched junction nucleotides: 4. The germline gives CDR1 SGHDN, CDR2 FVKESK. The CDR3 has 14 amino acids.